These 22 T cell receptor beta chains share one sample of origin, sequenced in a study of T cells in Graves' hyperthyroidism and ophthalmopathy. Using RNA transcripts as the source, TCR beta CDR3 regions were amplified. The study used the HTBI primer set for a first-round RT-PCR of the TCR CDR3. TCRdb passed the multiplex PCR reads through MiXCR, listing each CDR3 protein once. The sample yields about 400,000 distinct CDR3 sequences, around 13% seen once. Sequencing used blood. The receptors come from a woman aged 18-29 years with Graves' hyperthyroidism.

CDR3 sequence reads: CATQDRLENQPQHF. The CDR3 coding sequence is TGTGCCACCCAGGACAGGCTCGAAAATCAGCCCCAGCATTTT. The J gene is TRBJ1-5, the V gene TRBV19; the match to TRBD1 covers 7 bases. CDR3 length equals 14 residues. V was clipped by 10 bases and J by 4 bases; unmatched bases: 10. Germline V gives CDR1 LNHDA, CDR2 SQIVND (reference sequence).

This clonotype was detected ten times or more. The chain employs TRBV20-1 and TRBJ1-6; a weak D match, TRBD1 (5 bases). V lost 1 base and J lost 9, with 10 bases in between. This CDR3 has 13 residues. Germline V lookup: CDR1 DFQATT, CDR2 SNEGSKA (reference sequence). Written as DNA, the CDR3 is TGCAGTGCTAGAGGAGAAGGGACTTCACCCCTCCACTTT. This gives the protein CSARGEGTSPLHF.

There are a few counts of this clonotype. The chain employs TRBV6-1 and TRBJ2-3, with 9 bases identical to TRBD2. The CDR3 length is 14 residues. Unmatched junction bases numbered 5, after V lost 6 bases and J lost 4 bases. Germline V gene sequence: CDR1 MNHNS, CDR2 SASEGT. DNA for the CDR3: TGTGCCAGCAGCCGCGGGGGGGGATCAGATACGCAGTATTTT. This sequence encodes CASSRGGGSDTQYF.

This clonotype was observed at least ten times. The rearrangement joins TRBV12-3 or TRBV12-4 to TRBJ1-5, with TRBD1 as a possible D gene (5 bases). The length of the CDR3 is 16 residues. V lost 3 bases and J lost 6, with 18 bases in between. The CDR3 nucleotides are TGTGCCAGCAGTTTGTCAGGGACCCCTCTGCTTCAGCCCCAGCATTTT. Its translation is CASSLSGTPLLQPQHF.

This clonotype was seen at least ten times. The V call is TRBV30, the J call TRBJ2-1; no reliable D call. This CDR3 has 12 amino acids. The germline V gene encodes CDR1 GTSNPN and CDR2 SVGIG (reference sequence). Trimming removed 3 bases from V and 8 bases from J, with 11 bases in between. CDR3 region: CAWSPDEDEQFF. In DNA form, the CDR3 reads TGTGCCTGGAGCCCCGATGAGGATGAGCAGTTCTTC.

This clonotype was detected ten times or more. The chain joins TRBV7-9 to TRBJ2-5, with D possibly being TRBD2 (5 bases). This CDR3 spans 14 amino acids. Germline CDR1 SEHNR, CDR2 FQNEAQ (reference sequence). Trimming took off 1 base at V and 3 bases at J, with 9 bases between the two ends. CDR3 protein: CASSLGLAEETQYF. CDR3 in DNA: TGTGCCAGCAGCTTAGGCCTAGCTGAAGAGACCCAGTACTTC.

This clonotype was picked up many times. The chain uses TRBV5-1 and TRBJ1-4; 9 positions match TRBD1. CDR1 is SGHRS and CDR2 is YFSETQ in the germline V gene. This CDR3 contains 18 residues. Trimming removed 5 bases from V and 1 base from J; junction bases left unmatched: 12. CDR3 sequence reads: CASRPRGTGRGTNEKLFF. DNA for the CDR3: TGCGCCAGCAGGCCTCGGGGGACAGGGAGAGGAACTAATGAAAAACTGTTTTTT.

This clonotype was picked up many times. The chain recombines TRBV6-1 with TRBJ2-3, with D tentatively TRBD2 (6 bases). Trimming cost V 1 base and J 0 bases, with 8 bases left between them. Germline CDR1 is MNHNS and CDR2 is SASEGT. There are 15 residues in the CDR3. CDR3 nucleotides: TGTGCCAGCAGTGAAGAGGCGGGGAGCACAGATACGCAGTATTTT. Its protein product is CASSEEAGSTDTQYF.

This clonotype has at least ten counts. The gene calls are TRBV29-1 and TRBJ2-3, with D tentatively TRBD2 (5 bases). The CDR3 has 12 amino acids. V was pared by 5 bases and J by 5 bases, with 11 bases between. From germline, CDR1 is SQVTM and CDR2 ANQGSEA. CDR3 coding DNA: TGCAGCGTTATCTCCGAGGGAGATACGCAGTATTTT. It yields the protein CSVISEGDTQYF.

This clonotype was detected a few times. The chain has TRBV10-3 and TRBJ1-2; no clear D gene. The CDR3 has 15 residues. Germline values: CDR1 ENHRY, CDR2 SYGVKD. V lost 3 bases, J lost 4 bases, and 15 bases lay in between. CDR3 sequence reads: CAISDPGRGGYGYTF. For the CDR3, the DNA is TGTGCCATCAGTGATCCAGGACGGGGTGGCTATGGCTACACCTTC.

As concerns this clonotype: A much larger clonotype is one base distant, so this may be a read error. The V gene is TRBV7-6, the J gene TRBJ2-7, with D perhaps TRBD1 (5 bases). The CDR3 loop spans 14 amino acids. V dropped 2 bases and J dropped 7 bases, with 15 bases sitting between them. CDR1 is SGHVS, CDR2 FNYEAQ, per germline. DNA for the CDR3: TGTGCCAGCAGCTTAACAGGTCCCGGCGATGAGCAGTACTTC. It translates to CASSLTGPGDEQYF.

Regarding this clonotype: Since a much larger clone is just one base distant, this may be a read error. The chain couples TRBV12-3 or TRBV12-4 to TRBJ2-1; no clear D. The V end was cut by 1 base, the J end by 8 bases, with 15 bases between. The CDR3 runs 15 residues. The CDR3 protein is CASSLVGALSDEQFF. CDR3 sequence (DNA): TGTGCCAGCAGTTTAGTTGGAGCTCTTAGTGATGAGCAGTTCTTC.

The CDR3, as DNA: TGCAGTGCCTGGGTGCGGACTCCTAGCTCCTACGAGCAGTACTTC. It is translated as CSAWVRTPSSYEQYF. This chain links TRBV20-1 with TRBJ2-7; D might be TRBD2 (5 bases). The CDR3 has 15 residues. Germline V CDR1 and CDR2: DFQATT, SNEGSKA (reference sequence). Trimming left V 6 bases short and J 0 bases short, with 18 bases between.

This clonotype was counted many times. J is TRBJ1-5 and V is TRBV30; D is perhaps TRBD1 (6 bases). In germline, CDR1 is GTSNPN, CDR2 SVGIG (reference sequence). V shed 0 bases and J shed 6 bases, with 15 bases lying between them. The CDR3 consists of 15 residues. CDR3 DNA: TGTGCCTGGAGTGTCGGGGGGCTGGAGGGTCAGCCCCAGCATTTT. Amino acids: CAWSVGGLEGQPQHF.

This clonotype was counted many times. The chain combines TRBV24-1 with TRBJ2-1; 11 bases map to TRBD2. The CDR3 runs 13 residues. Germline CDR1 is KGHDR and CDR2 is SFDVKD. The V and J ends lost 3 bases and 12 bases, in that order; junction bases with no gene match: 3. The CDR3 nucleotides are TGTGCCACCAGTGATGTCCTAGCGGGGGGGCAGTTCTTC. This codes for CATSDVLAGGQFF.

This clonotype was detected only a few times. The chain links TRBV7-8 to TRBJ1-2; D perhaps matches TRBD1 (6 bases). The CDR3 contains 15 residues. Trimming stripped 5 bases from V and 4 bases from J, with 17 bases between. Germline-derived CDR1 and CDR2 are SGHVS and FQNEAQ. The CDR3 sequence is CASSVSGGGRYGYTF. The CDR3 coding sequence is TGTGCCAGCAGCGTCTCGGGGGGGGGCCGCTATGGCTACACCTTC.

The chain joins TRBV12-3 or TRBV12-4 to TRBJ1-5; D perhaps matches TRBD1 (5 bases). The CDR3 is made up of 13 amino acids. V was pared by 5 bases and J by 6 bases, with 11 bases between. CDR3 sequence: CASSVRVSQPQHF. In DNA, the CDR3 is TGTGCCAGCAGTGTCAGGGTGAGTCAGCCCCAGCATTTT.

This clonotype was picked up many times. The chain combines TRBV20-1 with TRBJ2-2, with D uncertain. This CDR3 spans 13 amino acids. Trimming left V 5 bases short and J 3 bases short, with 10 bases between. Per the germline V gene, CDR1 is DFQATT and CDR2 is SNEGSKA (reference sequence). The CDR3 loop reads CSAPYLYTGELFF. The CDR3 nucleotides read TGCAGTGCTCCCTACTTGTACACCGGGGAGCTGTTTTTT.

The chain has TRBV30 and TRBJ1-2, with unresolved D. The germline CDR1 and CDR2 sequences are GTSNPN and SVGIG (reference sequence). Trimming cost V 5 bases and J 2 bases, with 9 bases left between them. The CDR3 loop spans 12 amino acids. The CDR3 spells CAWAAGNYGYTF. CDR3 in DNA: TGTGCCTGGGCCGCAGGAAACTATGGCTACACCTTC.

The CDR3 spells CASTPFSYNEQFF. Here the CDR3 DNA reads TGTGCCAGCACCCCTTTCTCCTACAATGAGCAGTTCTTC. The chain has TRBV28 and TRBJ2-1; no firm D call. The CDR3 contains 13 residues. The V end lost 7 bases, the J end lost 0 bases, and 7 bases lay between the germline ends. Germline V gene lookup returns CDR1 MDHEN and CDR2 SYDVKM.

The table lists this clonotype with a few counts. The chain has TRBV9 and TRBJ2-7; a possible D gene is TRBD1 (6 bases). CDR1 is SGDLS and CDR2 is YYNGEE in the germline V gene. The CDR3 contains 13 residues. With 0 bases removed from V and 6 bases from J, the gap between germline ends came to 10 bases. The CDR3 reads CASSVAAGVEQYF. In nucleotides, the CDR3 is TGTGCCAGCAGCGTAGCAGCAGGGGTCGAGCAGTACTTC.

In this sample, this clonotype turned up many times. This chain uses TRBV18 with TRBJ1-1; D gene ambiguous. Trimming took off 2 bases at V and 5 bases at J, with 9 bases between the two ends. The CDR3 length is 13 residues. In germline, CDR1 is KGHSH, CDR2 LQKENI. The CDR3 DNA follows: TGTGCCAGCTCACCAATGACTGGGACTGAAGCTTTCTTT. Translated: CASSPMTGTEAFF.